This T cell receptor beta chain was identified during a study of blood T cell repertoires in COVID-19. As for the study in general: Acute-phase and convalescent COVID-19 samples originated in the United States, Italy and Spain. Sample material is recorded as cDNA or gDNA derived from T cells, B-cell-depleted T cells, or PBMCs.

This CDR3 has 15 residues. Germline CDR1 and CDR2: KGHSH and LQKENI. V lost 3 bases to trimming and J lost 0 bases, with 11 bases between them. In the authors' workflow: The authors estimated nucleated cell counts from reference gene primer amplification. Here immunoSEQ multiplex PCR was the method, and the copy in TCRdb shows in-frame clones only, minus some. V and J calls and clone size are given by that table; D and trimming were obtained from the DNA. Altogether some 110,000 clones are present, around 80% being singletons, with the ten largest covering roughly 6.2%. The sample comprised peripheral blood. This rearrangement joins TRBV18 to TRBJ2-5; D not certain. This receptor was taken from a man in his 70s with acute or convalescent COVID-19. As DNA, the CDR3 is TGTGCCAGCTCACCCTCCAACGGGTACCAAGAGACCCAGTACTTC. As protein: CASSPSNGYQETQYF. The entire variable domain, with the rest obtained from reference TRBV18 and TRBJ2-5, is as follows: NAGVMQNPRHLVRRRGQEARLRCSPMKGHSHVYWYRQLPEEGLKFMVYLQKENIIDESGMPKERFSAEFPKEGPSILRIQQVVRGDSAAYFCASSPSNGYQETQYFGPGTRLLVL.